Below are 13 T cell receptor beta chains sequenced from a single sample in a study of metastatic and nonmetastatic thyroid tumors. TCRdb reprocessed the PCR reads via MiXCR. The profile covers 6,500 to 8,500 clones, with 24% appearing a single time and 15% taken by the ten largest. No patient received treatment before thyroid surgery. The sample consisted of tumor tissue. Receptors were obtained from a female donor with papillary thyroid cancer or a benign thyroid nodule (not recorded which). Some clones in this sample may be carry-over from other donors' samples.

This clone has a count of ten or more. The chain's CDR3 is CASRRTGGSLDTQYF. The DNA of the CDR3 is TGTGCCAGCAGGCGGACAGGGGGGAGCTTAGATACGCAGTATTTT. The chain links TRBV2 to TRBJ2-3, with 10 bases matching TRBD1. The CDR3 runs 15 residues. The junction had 8 bases not matched to a gene; V was cut back by 6 bases and J by 5 bases. Germline V gene sequence: CDR1 SNHLY, CDR2 FYNNEI.

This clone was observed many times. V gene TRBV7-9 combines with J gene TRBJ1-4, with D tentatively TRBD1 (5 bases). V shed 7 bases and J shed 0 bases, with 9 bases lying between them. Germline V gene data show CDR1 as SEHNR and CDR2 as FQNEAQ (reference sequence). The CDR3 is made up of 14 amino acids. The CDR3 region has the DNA TGTGCCAGCACCGAACAGGCAACTAATGAAAAACTGTTTTTT. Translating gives CASTEQATNEKLFF.

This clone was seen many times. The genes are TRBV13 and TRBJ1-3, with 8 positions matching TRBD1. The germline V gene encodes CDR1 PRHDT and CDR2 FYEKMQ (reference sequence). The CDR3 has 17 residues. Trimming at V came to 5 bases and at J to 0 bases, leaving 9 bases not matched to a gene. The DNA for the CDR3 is TGTGCCAGCAGCCTCGGACAGGGACCCTACTCTGGAAACACCATATATTTT. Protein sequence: CASSLGQGPYSGNTIYF.

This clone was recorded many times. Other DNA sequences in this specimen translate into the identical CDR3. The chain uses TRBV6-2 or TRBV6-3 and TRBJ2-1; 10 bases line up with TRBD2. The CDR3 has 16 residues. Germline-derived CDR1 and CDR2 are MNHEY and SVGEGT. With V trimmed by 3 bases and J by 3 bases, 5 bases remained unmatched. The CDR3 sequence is CASSYPTSGVYNEQFF. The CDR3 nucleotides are TGTGCCAGCAGTTATCCCACTAGCGGGGTCTACAATGAGCAGTTCTTC.

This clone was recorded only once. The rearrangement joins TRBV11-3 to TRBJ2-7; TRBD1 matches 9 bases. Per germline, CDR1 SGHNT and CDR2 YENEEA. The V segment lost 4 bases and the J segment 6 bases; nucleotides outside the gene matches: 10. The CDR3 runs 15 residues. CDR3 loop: CASSSYGTGNTEQYF. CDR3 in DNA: TGTGCCAGCAGCTCCTACGGGACAGGGAACACCGAGCAGTACTTC.

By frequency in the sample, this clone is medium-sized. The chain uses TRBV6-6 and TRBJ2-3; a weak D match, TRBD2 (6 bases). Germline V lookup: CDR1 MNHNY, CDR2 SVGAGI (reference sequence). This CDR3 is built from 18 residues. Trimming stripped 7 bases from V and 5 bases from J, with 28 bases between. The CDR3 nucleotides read TGTGCCAGCAATCCGACCCAGCGGGCGGACCAGAGAGGAGATACGCAGTATTTT. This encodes CASNPTQRADQRGDTQYF.

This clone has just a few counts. CDR3 in DNA: TGTGCCAGCAGTAACTCTTTAGCGGGAGGGGAGACCCTGTACGAGCAGTACTTC. This sequence encodes CASSNSLAGGETLYEQYF. The chain combines TRBV12-3 or TRBV12-4 with TRBJ2-7; TRBD2 aligns across 11 bases. V lost 5 bases and J lost 4; bases outside the gene matches: 16. CDR3 size: 18 residues.

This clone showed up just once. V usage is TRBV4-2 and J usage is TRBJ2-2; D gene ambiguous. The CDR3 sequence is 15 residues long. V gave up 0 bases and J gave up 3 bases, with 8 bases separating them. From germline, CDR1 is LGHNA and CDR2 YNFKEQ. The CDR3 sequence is CASSQERTDTGELFF. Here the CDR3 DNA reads TGTGCCAGCAGCCAAGAGCGTACGGACACCGGGGAGCTGTTTTTT.

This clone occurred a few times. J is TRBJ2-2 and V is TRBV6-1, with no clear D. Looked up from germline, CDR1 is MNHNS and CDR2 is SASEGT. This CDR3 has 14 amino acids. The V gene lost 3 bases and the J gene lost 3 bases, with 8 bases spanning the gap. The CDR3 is CASSDRIYTGELFF. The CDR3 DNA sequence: TGTGCCAGCAGTGATAGGATCTACACCGGGGAGCTGTTTTTT.

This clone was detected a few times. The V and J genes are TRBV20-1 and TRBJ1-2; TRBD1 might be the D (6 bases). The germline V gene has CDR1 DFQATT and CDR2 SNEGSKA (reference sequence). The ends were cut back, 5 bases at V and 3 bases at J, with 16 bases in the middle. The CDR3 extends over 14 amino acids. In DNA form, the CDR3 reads TGCAGTGCTGGGGGCTTTGGGGACTACTATGGCTACACCTTC. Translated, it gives CSAGGFGDYYGYTF.

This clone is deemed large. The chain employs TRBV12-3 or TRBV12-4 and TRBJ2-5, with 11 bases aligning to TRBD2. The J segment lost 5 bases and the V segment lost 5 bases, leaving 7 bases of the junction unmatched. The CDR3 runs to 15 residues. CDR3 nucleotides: TGTGCCAGCAGTAACTCTTTAGCGGGAGGGGAGACCCAGTACTTC. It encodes CASSNSLAGGETQYF.

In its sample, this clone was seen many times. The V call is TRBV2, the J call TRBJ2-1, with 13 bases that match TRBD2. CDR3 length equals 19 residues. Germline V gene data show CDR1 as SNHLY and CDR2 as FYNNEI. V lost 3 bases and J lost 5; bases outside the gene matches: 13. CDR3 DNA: TGTGCCAGCAGTGAGCCGCAATTCCCAACTAGCGGGAGGGACAATGAGCAGTTCTTC. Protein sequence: CASSEPQFPTSGRDNEQFF.

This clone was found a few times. CDR3 in amino acids: CASSERGGVDTGKPFF. Written as DNA, the CDR3 is TGTGCCAGCAGTGAGAGAGGAGGGGTAGACACCGGGAAGCCGTTTTTT. The chain links TRBV6-4 to TRBJ2-2, with D maybe TRBD2 (6 bases). Germline V lookup: CDR1 MRHNA, CDR2 SNTAGT. V dropped 3 bases and J dropped 16 bases, with 27 bases sitting between them. The CDR3 length is 16 residues.